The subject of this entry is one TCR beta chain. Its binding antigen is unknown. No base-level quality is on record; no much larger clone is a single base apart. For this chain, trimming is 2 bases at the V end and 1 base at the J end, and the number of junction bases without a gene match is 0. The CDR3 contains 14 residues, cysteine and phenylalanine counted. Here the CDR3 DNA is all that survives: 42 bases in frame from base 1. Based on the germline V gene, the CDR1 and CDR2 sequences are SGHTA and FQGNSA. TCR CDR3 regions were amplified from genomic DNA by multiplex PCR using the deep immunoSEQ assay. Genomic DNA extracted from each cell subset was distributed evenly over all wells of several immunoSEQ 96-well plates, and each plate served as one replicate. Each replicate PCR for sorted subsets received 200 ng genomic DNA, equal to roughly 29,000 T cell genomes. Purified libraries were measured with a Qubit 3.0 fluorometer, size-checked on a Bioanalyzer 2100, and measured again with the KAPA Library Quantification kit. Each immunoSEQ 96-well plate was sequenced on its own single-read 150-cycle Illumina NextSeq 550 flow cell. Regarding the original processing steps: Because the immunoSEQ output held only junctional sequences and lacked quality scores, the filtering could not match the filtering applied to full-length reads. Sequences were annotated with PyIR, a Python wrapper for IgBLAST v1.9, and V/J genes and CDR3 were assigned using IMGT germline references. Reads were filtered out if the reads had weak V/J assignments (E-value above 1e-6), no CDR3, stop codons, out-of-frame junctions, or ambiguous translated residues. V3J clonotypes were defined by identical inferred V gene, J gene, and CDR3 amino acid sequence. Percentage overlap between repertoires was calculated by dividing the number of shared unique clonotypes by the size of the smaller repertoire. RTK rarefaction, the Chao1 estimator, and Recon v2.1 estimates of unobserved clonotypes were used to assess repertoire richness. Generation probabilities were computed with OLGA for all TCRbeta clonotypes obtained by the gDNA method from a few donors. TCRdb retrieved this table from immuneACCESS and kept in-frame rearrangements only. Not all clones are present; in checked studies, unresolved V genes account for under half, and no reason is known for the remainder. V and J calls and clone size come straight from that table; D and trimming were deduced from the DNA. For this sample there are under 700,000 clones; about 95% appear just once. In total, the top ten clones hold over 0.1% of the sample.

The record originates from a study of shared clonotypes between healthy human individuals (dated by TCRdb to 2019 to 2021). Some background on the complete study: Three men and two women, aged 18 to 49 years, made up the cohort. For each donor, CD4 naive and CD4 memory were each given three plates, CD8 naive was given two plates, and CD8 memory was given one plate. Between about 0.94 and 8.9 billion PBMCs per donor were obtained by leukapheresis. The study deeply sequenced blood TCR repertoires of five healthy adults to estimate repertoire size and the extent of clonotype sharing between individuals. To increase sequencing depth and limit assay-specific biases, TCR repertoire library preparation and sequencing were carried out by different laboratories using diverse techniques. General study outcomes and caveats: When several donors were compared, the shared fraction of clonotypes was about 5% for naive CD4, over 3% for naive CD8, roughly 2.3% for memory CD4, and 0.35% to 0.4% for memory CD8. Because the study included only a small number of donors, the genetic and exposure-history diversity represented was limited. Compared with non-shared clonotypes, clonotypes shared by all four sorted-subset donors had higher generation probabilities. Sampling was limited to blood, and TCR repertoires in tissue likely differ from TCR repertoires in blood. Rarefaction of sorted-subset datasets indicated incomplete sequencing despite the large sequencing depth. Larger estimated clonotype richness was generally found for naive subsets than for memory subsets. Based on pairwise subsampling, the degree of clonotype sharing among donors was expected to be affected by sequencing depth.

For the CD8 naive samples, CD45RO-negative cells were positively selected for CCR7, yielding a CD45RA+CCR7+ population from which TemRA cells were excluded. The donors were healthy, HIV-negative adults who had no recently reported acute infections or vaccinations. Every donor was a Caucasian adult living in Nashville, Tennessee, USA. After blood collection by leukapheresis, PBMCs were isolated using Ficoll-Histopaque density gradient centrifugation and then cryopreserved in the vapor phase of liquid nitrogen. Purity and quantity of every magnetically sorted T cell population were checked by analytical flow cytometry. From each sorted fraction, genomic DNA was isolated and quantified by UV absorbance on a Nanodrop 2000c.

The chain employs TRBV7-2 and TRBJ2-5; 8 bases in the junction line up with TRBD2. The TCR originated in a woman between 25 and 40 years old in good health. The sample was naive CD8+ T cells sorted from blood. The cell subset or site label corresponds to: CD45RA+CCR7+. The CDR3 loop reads CASSLTSGQETQYF. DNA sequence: TGTGCCAGCAGCTTAACTAGCGGCCAAGAGACCCAGTACTTC.